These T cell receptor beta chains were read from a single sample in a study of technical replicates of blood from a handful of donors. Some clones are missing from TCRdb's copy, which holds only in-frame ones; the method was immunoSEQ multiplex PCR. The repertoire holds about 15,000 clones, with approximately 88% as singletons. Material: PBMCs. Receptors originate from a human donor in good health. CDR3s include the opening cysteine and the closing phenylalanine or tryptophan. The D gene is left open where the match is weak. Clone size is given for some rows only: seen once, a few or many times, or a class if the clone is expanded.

CASSYTGLADYEQYF,TGTGCCAGCAGTTACACTGGACTAGCGGACTACGAGCAGTACTTC,TRBD2,TRBJ2-7,TRBV6-5,NA
CASSLGTGNSNQPQHF,TGCGCCAGCAGCTTGGGGACGGGAAATAGCAATCAGCCCCAGCATTTT,NA,TRBJ1-5,TRBV5-1,NA
CASSPPRGAGGPYNEQFF,TGTGCCAGCTCACCACCCCGGGGGGCGGGAGGCCCCTACAATGAGCAGTTCTTC,TRBD2,TRBJ2-1,TRBV18,NA
CASLVSGSGGELFF,TGCGCCAGCCTCGTTTCAGGGTCTGGCGGGGAGCTGTTTTTT,NA,TRBJ2-2,TRBV10-2,NA
CASRGGMNTEAFF,TGTGCCAGCAGGGGGGGAATGAACACTGAAGCTTTCTTT,NA,TRBJ1-1,TRBV6-4,NA
CATPMVTEAFF,TGTGCCACCCCTATGGTCACTGAAGCTTTCTTT,NA,TRBJ1-1,TRBV27,NA
CASSVETSGKTDTQYF,TGTGCCAGCAGCGTAGAAACTAGCGGAAAGACAGATACGCAGTATTTT,TRBD2,TRBJ2-3,TRBV9,once
CASSAIHRDNEQFF,TGTGCCAGTAGTGCTATTCACAGGGACAATGAGCAGTTCTTC,NA,TRBJ2-1,TRBV19,NA
CASSYSGVGGGQPQHF,TGTGCCAGCAGTTACTCGGGGGTGGGAGGGGGTCAGCCCCAGCATTTT,NA,TRBJ1-5,TRBV6-5,NA
CASSFSGQLNTEAFF,TGTGCCAGCAGTTTCTCCGGACAGTTGAACACTGAAGCTTTCTTT,NA,TRBJ1-1,TRBV28,NA
CASSEMVTHRVF,TGTGCCAGCAGTGAAATGGTCACACACCGGGTCTTC,NA,TRBJ2-7,TRBV2,few
CASTAQGARETQYF,TGTGCCAGCACCGCACAGGGGGCGCGAGAGACCCAGTACTTC,TRBD1,TRBJ2-5,TRBV6-5,NA
CAWMGTVGYEQYF,TGTGCCTGGATGGGGACAGTCGGGTACGAGCAGTACTTC,TRBD1,TRBJ2-7,TRBV30,NA
CATSREGSWDQYF,TGTGCCACCAGCAGAGAAGGGAGCTGGGACCAGTACTTC,NA,TRBJ2-5,TRBV15,NA
CATSVTISSYNEQFF,TGTGCCACCAGCGTGACTATTAGCTCCTACAATGAGCAGTTCTTC,NA,TRBJ2-1,TRBV15,NA
CASQGGGQGSTGELFF,TGTGCCAGCCAGGGGGGCGGACAGGGTTCCACCGGGGAGCTGTTTTTT,TRBD1,TRBJ2-2,TRBV7-6,NA
CASSQVSLAVNTGELFF,TGCGCCAGCAGCCAAGTTAGCCTAGCGGTGAACACCGGGGAGCTGTTTTTT,TRBD2,TRBJ2-2,TRBV4-1,NA
CASSAGDYGYTF,TGCGCCAGCAGTGCCGGTGACTATGGCTACACCTTC,NA,TRBJ1-2,TRBV10-1,NA
CASSPVRRVSTDTQYF,TGTGCCAGCAGCCCTGTGAGGCGGGTTAGCACAGATACGCAGTATTTT,NA,TRBJ2-3,TRBV28,NA
CASSYGGYTDTQYF,TGTGCCAGTAGTTATGGCGGATACACAGATACGCAGTATTTT,NA,TRBJ2-3,TRBV19,few
CASSSRAGDRADPYEQYF,TGTGCCAGCAGCTCGAGAGCCGGGGACAGGGCCGATCCCTACGAGCAGTACTTC,NA,TRBJ2-7,TRBV12-1,NA
CASSPFPVTSGRRELFF,TGTGCCAGCAGCCCATTCCCCGTGACTAGCGGGAGAAGGGAGCTGTTTTTT,TRBD2,TRBJ2-2,TRBV11-2,few
CASSFDSLYTEAFF,TGTGCCAGCAGTTTTGACAGTCTGTACACTGAAGCTTTCTTT,NA,TRBJ1-1,TRBV27,NA
CSVLDSFNQPQHF,TGCAGCGTCCTTGACAGTTTCAATCAGCCCCAGCATTTT,NA,TRBJ1-5,TRBV29-1,NA
CASSAGLAGGNEQYF,TGTGCCAGCAGCGCAGGACTAGCGGGAGGGAACGAGCAGTACTTC,TRBD2,TRBJ2-7,TRBV9,NA
CASSLGAGGANVLTF,TGTGCCAGCAGCCTGGGGGCAGGGGGGGCCAACGTCCTGACTTTC,NA,TRBJ2-6,TRBV5-5,NA
CASSMGRGHTGELFF,TGTGCCAGTAGTATGGGCAGGGGCCACACCGGGGAGCTGTTTTTT,NA,TRBJ2-2,TRBV19,NA
CASSLGTPAGELFF,TGTGCCAGCAGTTTAGGCACGCCAGCCGGGGAGCTGTTTTTT,NA,TRBJ2-2,TRBV28,few
CAWSQRGIQYF,TGTGCCTGGAGTCAACGAGGGATTCAGTACTTC,NA,TRBJ2-4,TRBV30,once
CASGLVPLLGPLHNEQFF,TGTGCTAGTGGTTTGGTCCCTCTCCTAGGCCCTCTGCACAATGAGCAGTTCTTC,NA,TRBJ2-1,TRBV12-5,NA
CASSEAGPGYTF,TGTGCCAGCAGTGAAGCGGGGCCTGGCTACACCTTC,NA,TRBJ1-2,TRBV2,NA
CAIEEGLGNTIYF,TGTGCCATCGAGGAGGGGCTCGGAAACACCATATATTTT,NA,TRBJ1-3,TRBV6-1,NA
CASSPHRDDEQYF,TGTGCCAGCTCACCCCACAGGGACGACGAGCAGTACTTC,NA,TRBJ2-7,TRBV18,NA
CASSPGGGSGYTF,TGTGCCAGCAGCCCAGGGGGCGGGTCTGGCTACACCTTC,TRBD1,TRBJ1-2,TRBV7-6,NA
CASSPQGGNTEAFF,TGTGCCAGCAGCCCTCAGGGGGGGAACACTGAAGCTTTCTTT,TRBD1,TRBJ1-1,TRBV9,NA
CASSLARAGGGVEQYF,TGTGCCAGCAGTTTGGCCCGGGCGGGAGGTGGTGTCGAGCAGTACTTC,TRBD2,TRBJ2-7,TRBV28,NA
CAWSGGLLGSEAFF,TGTGCCTGGAGTGGAGGGTTACTAGGGTCTGAAGCTTTCTTT,NA,TRBJ1-1,TRBV30,NA
CASSEDSSQWWSYNEQFF,TGTGCCAGCAGTGAAGATTCCAGTCAGTGGTGGTCCTACAATGAGCAGTTCTTC,NA,TRBJ2-1,TRBV6-1,few
CASSLFGTSGPNEQFF,TGTGCCAGCAGTTTGTTCGGGACTAGCGGACCCAATGAGCAGTTCTTC,TRBD2,TRBJ2-1,TRBV27,NA
CASSHPGLATGELFF,TGCGCCAGCAGCCATCCGGGACTAGCGACCGGGGAGCTGTTTTTT,TRBD2,TRBJ2-2,TRBV5-1,NA
CASSLGLAGGTSYEQYF,TGTGCCAGCAGCTTGGGTCTAGCGGGCGGAACTTCCTACGAGCAGTACTTC,TRBD2,TRBJ2-7,TRBV5-5,NA
CASSVGLGSTDTQYF,TGTGCCAGCAGCGTAGGGCTAGGAAGCACAGATACGCAGTATTTT,NA,TRBJ2-3,TRBV9,NA
CASSIGGRASEQFF,TGTGCCAGTAGTATAGGGGGCAGGGCCAGCGAGCAGTTCTTC,NA,TRBJ2-1,TRBV19,few
CASSFTSIESYTF,TGTGCCAGCAGTTTCACCTCTATTGAGAGCTACACCTTC,NA,TRBJ1-2,TRBV28,NA
CSVGTGSSYEQYF,TGCAGCGTTGGGACAGGGTCGTCGTACGAGCAGTACTTC,TRBD1,TRBJ2-7,TRBV29-1,NA
CTSSHGLAGAREQYF,TGCACCAGCAGCCACGGACTAGCGGGAGCAAGGGAGCAGTACTTC,NA,TRBJ2-7,TRBV1,NA
CASGSAETQYF,TGTGCCAGCGGGAGTGCGGAGACCCAGTACTTC,NA,TRBJ2-5,TRBV2,NA
CASFAWGHGNQPQHF,TGTGCCAGCTTCGCTTGGGGGCATGGCAATCAGCCCCAGCATTTT,NA,TRBJ1-5,TRBV28,NA